These T cell receptor beta chains were read from a single sample in a study of spatial heterogeneity in lung cancer. TCRdb redid the calling of the 5' RACE reads with MiXCR, one entry per CDR3 protein. The sample yields some 120,000 distinct CDR3 sequences, over 9% seen once. Here the sequenced sample was PBMCs, taken at follow-up. These receptors all come from a male donor with early-stage non-small cell lung cancer. CDR3s include the opening cysteine and the closing phenylalanine or tryptophan. A D gene is named only where the DNA matches it firmly. Part of the rows lack a size; the others show once, few, many or a class for expanded clones.

d_call: -; cdr3_length: 15; clone_size: many; j_call: TRBJ1-6; v_call: TRBV12-3/TRBV12-4; cdr3_nt: TGTGCCAGCAGTTTAAGGTCGGAGATTAATTCACCCCTCCACTTT; cdr3_aa: CASSLRSEINSPLHF
d_call: -; cdr3_length: 15; clone_size: -; j_call: TRBJ1-3; v_call: TRBV28; cdr3_nt: TGTGCCAGCACCCCTCCGACAAACTCTGGAAACACCATATATTTT; cdr3_aa: CASTPPTNSGNTIYF
d_call: -; cdr3_length: 14; clone_size: -; j_call: TRBJ1-1; v_call: TRBV7-9; cdr3_nt: TGTGCCAGCAGCTACGACAGGATGAACACTGAAGCTTTCTTT; cdr3_aa: CASSYDRMNTEAFF
d_call: TRBD1; cdr3_length: 16; clone_size: -; j_call: TRBJ1-5; v_call: TRBV28; cdr3_nt: TGTGCCAGCAGTCAGAACAGGGGATATGGCAATCAGCCCCAGCATTTT; cdr3_aa: CASSQNRGYGNQPQHF
d_call: TRBD2; cdr3_length: 17; clone_size: -; j_call: TRBJ2-5; v_call: TRBV7-2; cdr3_nt: TGTGCCAGCAGCTTAGGAGGGACTAGCGGGGTACAAGAGACCCAGTACTTC; cdr3_aa: CASSLGGTSGVQETQYF
d_call: -; cdr3_length: 12; clone_size: many; j_call: TRBJ2-1; v_call: TRBV20-1; cdr3_nt: TGCAGTGCCACCCCAGGAGGCAATGAGCAGTTCTTC; cdr3_aa: CSATPGGNEQFF
d_call: TRBD1; cdr3_length: 14; clone_size: few; j_call: TRBJ1-1; v_call: TRBV7-2; cdr3_nt: TGTGCCAGCAGCCAGGACAGGGTAGACACTGAAGCTTTCTTT; cdr3_aa: CASSQDRVDTEAFF
d_call: -; cdr3_length: 15; clone_size: -; j_call: TRBJ2-3; v_call: TRBV6-2/TRBV6-3; cdr3_nt: TGTGCCAGCAGAGGGTACCGGGTGGGGAAAGATACGCAGTATTTT; cdr3_aa: CASRGYRVGKDTQYF
d_call: TRBD1; cdr3_length: 16; clone_size: -; j_call: TRBJ1-6; v_call: TRBV27; cdr3_nt: TGTGCCAGCAGTTTACTGGGACAGGGGGTGCGTTCACCCCTCCACTTT; cdr3_aa: CASSLLGQGVRSPLHF
d_call: TRBD2; cdr3_length: 17; clone_size: -; j_call: TRBJ2-1; v_call: TRBV3-1; cdr3_nt: TGTGCCAGCAGCCAAGATCGTGGGATAGCGGGAGTAAATGAGCAGTTCTTC; cdr3_aa: CASSQDRGIAGVNEQFF
d_call: -; cdr3_length: 14; clone_size: few; j_call: TRBJ2-5; v_call: TRBV7-2; cdr3_nt: TGTGCCAGCAGCTTAGCGGAGAGGTCAGAGACCCAGTACTTC; cdr3_aa: CASSLAERSETQYF
d_call: -; cdr3_length: 13; clone_size: -; j_call: TRBJ1-1; v_call: TRBV25-1; cdr3_nt: TGTGCCAGCAGCGTTTTCGGGGGCACTGAAGCTTTCTTT; cdr3_aa: CASSVFGGTEAFF
d_call: -; cdr3_length: 11; clone_size: -; j_call: TRBJ2-3; v_call: TRBV7-8; cdr3_nt: TGTGCCAGCAGCTTAATGGGGTGGATCTATTTT; cdr3_aa: CASSLMGWIYF
d_call: -; cdr3_length: 11; clone_size: -; j_call: TRBJ2-1; v_call: TRBV10-3; cdr3_nt: TGTGCCATCAGGGAAGACAATGAGCAGTTCTTC; cdr3_aa: CAIREDNEQFF
d_call: -; cdr3_length: 14; clone_size: many; j_call: TRBJ2-5; v_call: TRBV7-2; cdr3_nt: TGTGCCAGCAGCTCCAGGGGAGAGCAAGAGACCCAGTACTTC; cdr3_aa: CASSSRGEQETQYF
d_call: -; cdr3_length: 15; clone_size: few; j_call: TRBJ1-1; v_call: TRBV5-5; cdr3_nt: TGTGCCAGCAGCTTATTACACACGCAGGCCACTGAAGCTTTCTTT; cdr3_aa: CASSLLHTQATEAFF
d_call: -; cdr3_length: 14; clone_size: -; j_call: TRBJ1-2; v_call: TRBV2; cdr3_nt: TGTGCCAGCAGTGAATACGGGGGCGGGGATGGCTACACCTTC; cdr3_aa: CASSEYGGGDGYTF
d_call: -; cdr3_length: 16; clone_size: few; j_call: TRBJ2-3; v_call: TRBV24-1; cdr3_nt: TGTGCCACCAGTGATTCGGCGGAGACTAGCACAGATACGCAGTATTTT; cdr3_aa: CATSDSAETSTDTQYF
d_call: -; cdr3_length: 14; clone_size: -; j_call: TRBJ1-4; v_call: TRBV12-3/TRBV12-4; cdr3_nt: TGTGCCAGCAGCCCGACAGGACCAAATGAAAAACTGTTTTTT; cdr3_aa: CASSPTGPNEKLFF
d_call: -; cdr3_length: 17; clone_size: few; j_call: TRBJ1-6; v_call: TRBV28; cdr3_nt: TGTGCCAGCAGTTTAGGGCAGGGACTTCAAGGCCGTTCACCCCTCCACTTT; cdr3_aa: CASSLGQGLQGRSPLHF
d_call: TRBD1; cdr3_length: 14; clone_size: few; j_call: TRBJ2-4; v_call: TRBV29-1; cdr3_nt: TGCAGCGTGGGACAGGGTGGGTCCAAAAACATTCAGTACTTC; cdr3_aa: CSVGQGGSKNIQYF
d_call: TRBD2; cdr3_length: 14; clone_size: many; j_call: TRBJ2-1; v_call: TRBV20-1; cdr3_nt: TGCAGTGCCCCAGGACTAGCGGGCATCAATGAGCAGTTCTTC; cdr3_aa: CSAPGLAGINEQFF
d_call: TRBD2; cdr3_length: 17; clone_size: -; j_call: TRBJ2-3; v_call: TRBV4-2; cdr3_nt: TGTGCCAGCAGCCAAGAACTAGCGGGGGCGGGGACAGATACGCAGTATTTT; cdr3_aa: CASSQELAGAGTDTQYF
d_call: TRBD1; cdr3_length: 15; clone_size: few; j_call: TRBJ2-3; v_call: TRBV19; cdr3_nt: TGTGCCAGTAGTGAGAGGGACAGTTACACAGATACGCAGTATTTT; cdr3_aa: CASSERDSYTDTQYF
d_call: -; cdr3_length: 11; clone_size: few; j_call: TRBJ1-2; v_call: TRBV28; cdr3_nt: TGTGCCAGCAGTTTTTTCAATGGCTACACCTTC; cdr3_aa: CASSFFNGYTF
d_call: -; cdr3_length: 13; clone_size: -; j_call: TRBJ1-2; v_call: TRBV9; cdr3_nt: TGTGCCAGCAGCGCCGCAGGACGCTATGGCTACACCTTC; cdr3_aa: CASSAAGRYGYTF
d_call: -; cdr3_length: 13; clone_size: few; j_call: TRBJ1-1; v_call: TRBV4-2; cdr3_nt: TGTGCCAGCAGCCCTCAGGAGGGTCATGAAGCTTTCTTT; cdr3_aa: CASSPQEGHEAFF
d_call: -; cdr3_length: 13; clone_size: -; j_call: TRBJ2-1; v_call: TRBV6-5; cdr3_nt: TGTGCCAGCAGTTACTCATGGGCCAATGAGCAGTTCTTC; cdr3_aa: CASSYSWANEQFF
d_call: TRBD1; cdr3_length: 14; clone_size: many; j_call: TRBJ1-1; v_call: TRBV6-2/TRBV6-3; cdr3_nt: TGTGCCAGTTACCCCCGGGACAGGGGTACTGAAGCTTTCTTT; cdr3_aa: CASYPRDRGTEAFF
d_call: -; cdr3_length: 14; clone_size: -; j_call: TRBJ1-4; v_call: TRBV9; cdr3_nt: TGTGCCAGCAGCGTAGACGCAACTAATGAAAAACTGTTTTTT; cdr3_aa: CASSVDATNEKLFF
d_call: -; cdr3_length: 13; clone_size: many; j_call: TRBJ1-1; v_call: TRBV20-1; cdr3_nt: TGCAGTGTCAAGTCGGGGGTGAACACTGAAGCTTTCTTT; cdr3_aa: CSVKSGVNTEAFF
d_call: -; cdr3_length: 16; clone_size: few; j_call: TRBJ2-1; v_call: TRBV21-1; cdr3_nt: TGTGCCAGCAGCAAAAACCCACAGGGGAACTACAATGAGCAGTTCTTC; cdr3_aa: CASSKNPQGNYNEQFF
d_call: TRBD1; cdr3_length: 13; clone_size: few; j_call: TRBJ1-1; v_call: TRBV10-3; cdr3_nt: TGTGCCATCAGGCTAGACAGGGACACTGAAGCTTTCTTT; cdr3_aa: CAIRLDRDTEAFF
d_call: -; cdr3_length: 16; clone_size: many; j_call: TRBJ2-3; v_call: TRBV29-1; cdr3_nt: TGCAGCGTTGAAGGTATCCGGGGTATCAGCACAGATACGCAGTATTTT; cdr3_aa: CSVEGIRGISTDTQYF
d_call: -; cdr3_length: 14; clone_size: -; j_call: TRBJ1-6; v_call: TRBV20-1; cdr3_nt: TGCAGCGCCCCCGGGCGGGGCTATAATTCACCCCTCCACTTT; cdr3_aa: CSAPGRGYNSPLHF
d_call: -; cdr3_length: 14; clone_size: many; j_call: TRBJ1-1; v_call: TRBV6-5; cdr3_nt: TGTGCCAGCAGTCAAAGACAGCTGAACACTGAAGCTTTCTTT; cdr3_aa: CASSQRQLNTEAFF
d_call: TRBD2; cdr3_length: 16; clone_size: few; j_call: TRBJ2-1; v_call: TRBV7-2; cdr3_nt: TGTGCCAGCAGCTTATATGCGGGGGGCCCCTACAATGAGCAGTTCTTC; cdr3_aa: CASSLYAGGPYNEQFF
d_call: -; cdr3_length: 14; clone_size: many; j_call: TRBJ2-5; v_call: TRBV10-3; cdr3_nt: TGTGCCATCAGTGATTCGAGAGCCCAAGAGACCCAGTACTTC; cdr3_aa: CAISDSRAQETQYF
d_call: -; cdr3_length: 15; clone_size: few; j_call: TRBJ1-1; v_call: TRBV7-2; cdr3_nt: TGTGCCAGCAGCTTCCAGCCCGGGCTGAAGGCTGAAGCTTTCTTT; cdr3_aa: CASSFQPGLKAEAFF
d_call: TRBD1; cdr3_length: 16; clone_size: few; j_call: TRBJ2-5; v_call: TRBV5-6; cdr3_nt: TGTGCCAGCAGCTTGAGGCAGGGACAGGTCAGAGAGACCCAGTACTTC; cdr3_aa: CASSLRQGQVRETQYF
d_call: TRBD1; cdr3_length: 18; clone_size: many; j_call: TRBJ1-5; v_call: TRBV15; cdr3_nt: TGTGCCACCAGCAGCAGAATACCGACAGGGTCCCCCAATCAGCCCCAGCATTTT; cdr3_aa: CATSSRIPTGSPNQPQHF
d_call: -; cdr3_length: 17; clone_size: -; j_call: TRBJ1-5; v_call: TRBV19; cdr3_nt: TGTGCCAGTAGCCTTGGTCCGGGACGGGAGTTCGGTCAGCCCCAGCATTTT; cdr3_aa: CASSLGPGREFGQPQHF
d_call: TRBD1; cdr3_length: 13; clone_size: many; j_call: TRBJ2-4; v_call: TRBV4-3; cdr3_nt: TGCGCCAGCAGCCAAGAAGGAGACAGGGTCCAGGACTTC; cdr3_aa: CASSQEGDRVQDF